This T cell receptor (beta chain) was captured in a study of cytomegalovirus exposure and HLA in healthy donors. Study-level findings and limits: Available immune exposure information covered CMV serostatus only.

The primer mix had 60 Vbeta and 13 Jbeta primers. The data were produced by immunoSEQ multiplex PCR, yet TCRdb's version contains in-frame clones alone and is incomplete. This table holds over 100,000 clones, nearly 80% found once. In regard to this clone: Its antigen remains unknown.

Germline V gene sequence: CDR1 SGHTA, CDR2 FQGNSA. The CDR3 runs to 11 residues. Trimming shortened V by 5 bases and J by 2 bases, and 4 bases separated the two germline ends. V and J are TRBV7-2 and TRBJ2-7; D is unclear. The sequence was collected from a young woman in good health and CMV-seropositive. The sample taken for sequencing was PBMCs. This CDR3 reads CASSPAYEQYF. CDR3 bases: TGTGCCAGCAGCCCGGCCTACGAGCAGTACTTC.